The clone carrying this TCR beta chain came up a few times. The V end was cut by 7 bases, the J end by 3 bases, with 4 bases between. The germline V gene encodes CDR1 SNHLY and CDR2 FYNNEI. This CDR3 has 11 residues. These data are taken from a study of human T cells and chemical hapten exposure. It was unfractionated whole blood from which total RNA was extracted. TCRdb re-derived calls from the 5' RACE reads in MiXCR, one entry per CDR3 protein. Of around 82,000 distinct CDR3 sequences listed, 6% to 8.5% were seen once; the top ten hold around 2%. The source of this sequence is a male donor in good health. The chain employs TRBV2 and TRBJ1-3, with D uncertain. This CDR3 is CASNGGNTIYF. CDR3 bases: TGTGCCAGCAACGGTGGAAACACCATATATTTT.